Listed below are T cell receptor beta chains from one sample, sequenced in a study of fetal regulatory T cell absence and autoimmunity. The method was immunoSEQ multiplex PCR; TCRdb's version includes in-frame clones alone and lacks a portion of them. This sample has 95,000 to 100,000 clones, with approximately 75% found just once. Source material: pancreas tissue. The receptor source for this set is a male donor with IPEX syndrome. Both conserved end residues are part of each CDR3. The D gene is left open where the match is weak. Not every row has a clone size; where given, it reads once, few, many or a size class.

-	TRBV2	-	TRBJ1-1	CASTRTPEVFF	TGTGCCAGCACTAGGACACCGGAAGTTTTCTTT
few	TRBV4-1	TRBD2	TRBJ2-7	CASSQVAGVGYEQYF	TGCGCCAGCAGCCAAGTCGCGGGGGTAGGCTACGAGCAGTACTTC
once	TRBV7-2	-	TRBJ1-6	CASSFLSYNSPLHF	TGTGCCAGCAGCTTCCTCTCCTATAATTCACCCCTCCACTTT
few	TRBV20-1	-	TRBJ2-7	CSGSYSYEQYF	TGCAGCGGGTCGTACTCCTACGAGCAGTACTTC
-	TRBV5-5	TRBD1	TRBJ2-7	CASSLVTGRGLGEQYF	TGTGCCAGCAGCTTGGTTACCGGCAGGGGGCTCGGAGAGCAGTACTTC
-	TRBV7-9	-	TRBJ2-5	CASGGSGQETQYF	TGTGCCAGCGGAGGGTCCGGCCAAGAGACCCAGTACTTC
-	TRBV9	-	TRBJ2-2	CASSDPRVGPNTGELFF	TGTGCCAGCAGCGATCCGCGGGTGGGGCCGAACACCGGGGAGCTGTTTTTT
-	TRBV9	-	TRBJ2-7	CASSVGGGTYEQYF	TGTGCCAGCAGCGTAGGTGGGGGAACATACGAGCAGTACTTC
-	TRBV27	-	TRBJ2-7	CASSLPMGNEQYF	TGTGCCAGCAGTCTCCCCATGGGTAACGAGCAGTACTTC
-	TRBV27	-	TRBJ2-7	CASSSPGRTVYEQYF	TGTGCCAGCAGTTCCCCCGGCAGGACAGTTTACGAGCAGTACTTC
-	TRBV10-3	-	TRBJ1-2	CAIGAGYGYTF	TGTGCCATCGGAGCTGGCTATGGCTACACCTTC
-	TRBV5-6	TRBD1	TRBJ1-1	CASSLGQGATEAFF	TGTGCCAGCAGCTTGGGACAGGGGGCCACTGAAGCTTTCTTT
-	TRBV12-5	-	TRBJ2-3	CASGLGYSTDTQYF	TGTGCTAGTGGTTTGGGGTACAGCACAGATACGCAGTATTTT
-	TRBV2	-	TRBJ2-1	CASRRLVRYNEQFF	TGTGCCAGCAGACGACTAGTCCGATACAATGAGCAGTTCTTC
few	TRBV21-1	-	TRBJ1-1	CASSRQGAYTEAFF	TGTGCCAGCAGCCGACAGGGGGCGTACACTGAAGCTTTCTTT
-	TRBV7-6	TRBD1	TRBJ1-4	CASSPHPTGPEKLFF	TGTGCCAGCAGCCCCCACCCGACAGGGCCCGAAAAACTGTTTTTT
-	TRBV30	-	TRBJ2-7	CAWSREIGQLKGPPYEQYF	TGTGCCTGGAGCAGGGAGATCGGTCAGCTTAAAGGCCCACCCTACGAGCAGTACTTC
-	TRBV5-8	-	TRBJ2-7	CASSLLPYEQYF	TGTGCCAGCAGCTTGTTGCCCTACGAGCAGTACTTC
-	TRBV5-6	-	TRBJ2-4	CASSLRLDLAKNIQYF	TGTGCCAGCAGCCTTCGACTAGACTTAGCCAAAAACATTCAGTACTTC
-	TRBV11-2	TRBD1	TRBJ1-2	CASSSHLVGQGVGGYTF	TGTGCCAGCAGCAGTCATTTAGTGGGACAGGGGGTAGGGGGCTACACCTTC
-	TRBV4-2	TRBD1	TRBJ1-1	CASSRTGGDTEAFF	TGTGCCAGCAGCCGTACAGGGGGAGACACTGAAGCTTTCTTT
-	TRBV7-9	-	TRBJ2-1	CASSLGSLAYNEQFF	TGTGCCAGCAGCTTAGGATCCCTAGCTTACAATGAGCAGTTCTTC
-	TRBV4-1	-	TRBJ1-2	CASSQDWQVQGGSGYTF	TGCGCCAGCAGCCAAGATTGGCAGGTTCAGGGAGGTAGTGGCTACACCTTC
-	TRBV7-2	TRBD1	TRBJ2-5	CASSLVVGQGRDETQYF	TGTGCCAGCAGCTTAGTCGTCGGACAGGGTCGAGATGAGACCCAGTACTTC
-	TRBV30	-	TRBJ1-2	CAWSVRGAYGYTF	TGTGCCTGGAGTGTAAGGGGGGCCTATGGCTACACCTTC
-	TRBV13	-	TRBJ2-3	CASSLSQGETDTQYF	TGTGCCAGCAGCTTATCCCAAGGAGAAACAGATACGCAGTATTTT
-	TRBV6-1	TRBD1	TRBJ1-5	CASSERWDRGFQPQHF	TGTGCCAGCAGTGAAAGGTGGGACAGGGGGTTTCAGCCCCAGCATTTT